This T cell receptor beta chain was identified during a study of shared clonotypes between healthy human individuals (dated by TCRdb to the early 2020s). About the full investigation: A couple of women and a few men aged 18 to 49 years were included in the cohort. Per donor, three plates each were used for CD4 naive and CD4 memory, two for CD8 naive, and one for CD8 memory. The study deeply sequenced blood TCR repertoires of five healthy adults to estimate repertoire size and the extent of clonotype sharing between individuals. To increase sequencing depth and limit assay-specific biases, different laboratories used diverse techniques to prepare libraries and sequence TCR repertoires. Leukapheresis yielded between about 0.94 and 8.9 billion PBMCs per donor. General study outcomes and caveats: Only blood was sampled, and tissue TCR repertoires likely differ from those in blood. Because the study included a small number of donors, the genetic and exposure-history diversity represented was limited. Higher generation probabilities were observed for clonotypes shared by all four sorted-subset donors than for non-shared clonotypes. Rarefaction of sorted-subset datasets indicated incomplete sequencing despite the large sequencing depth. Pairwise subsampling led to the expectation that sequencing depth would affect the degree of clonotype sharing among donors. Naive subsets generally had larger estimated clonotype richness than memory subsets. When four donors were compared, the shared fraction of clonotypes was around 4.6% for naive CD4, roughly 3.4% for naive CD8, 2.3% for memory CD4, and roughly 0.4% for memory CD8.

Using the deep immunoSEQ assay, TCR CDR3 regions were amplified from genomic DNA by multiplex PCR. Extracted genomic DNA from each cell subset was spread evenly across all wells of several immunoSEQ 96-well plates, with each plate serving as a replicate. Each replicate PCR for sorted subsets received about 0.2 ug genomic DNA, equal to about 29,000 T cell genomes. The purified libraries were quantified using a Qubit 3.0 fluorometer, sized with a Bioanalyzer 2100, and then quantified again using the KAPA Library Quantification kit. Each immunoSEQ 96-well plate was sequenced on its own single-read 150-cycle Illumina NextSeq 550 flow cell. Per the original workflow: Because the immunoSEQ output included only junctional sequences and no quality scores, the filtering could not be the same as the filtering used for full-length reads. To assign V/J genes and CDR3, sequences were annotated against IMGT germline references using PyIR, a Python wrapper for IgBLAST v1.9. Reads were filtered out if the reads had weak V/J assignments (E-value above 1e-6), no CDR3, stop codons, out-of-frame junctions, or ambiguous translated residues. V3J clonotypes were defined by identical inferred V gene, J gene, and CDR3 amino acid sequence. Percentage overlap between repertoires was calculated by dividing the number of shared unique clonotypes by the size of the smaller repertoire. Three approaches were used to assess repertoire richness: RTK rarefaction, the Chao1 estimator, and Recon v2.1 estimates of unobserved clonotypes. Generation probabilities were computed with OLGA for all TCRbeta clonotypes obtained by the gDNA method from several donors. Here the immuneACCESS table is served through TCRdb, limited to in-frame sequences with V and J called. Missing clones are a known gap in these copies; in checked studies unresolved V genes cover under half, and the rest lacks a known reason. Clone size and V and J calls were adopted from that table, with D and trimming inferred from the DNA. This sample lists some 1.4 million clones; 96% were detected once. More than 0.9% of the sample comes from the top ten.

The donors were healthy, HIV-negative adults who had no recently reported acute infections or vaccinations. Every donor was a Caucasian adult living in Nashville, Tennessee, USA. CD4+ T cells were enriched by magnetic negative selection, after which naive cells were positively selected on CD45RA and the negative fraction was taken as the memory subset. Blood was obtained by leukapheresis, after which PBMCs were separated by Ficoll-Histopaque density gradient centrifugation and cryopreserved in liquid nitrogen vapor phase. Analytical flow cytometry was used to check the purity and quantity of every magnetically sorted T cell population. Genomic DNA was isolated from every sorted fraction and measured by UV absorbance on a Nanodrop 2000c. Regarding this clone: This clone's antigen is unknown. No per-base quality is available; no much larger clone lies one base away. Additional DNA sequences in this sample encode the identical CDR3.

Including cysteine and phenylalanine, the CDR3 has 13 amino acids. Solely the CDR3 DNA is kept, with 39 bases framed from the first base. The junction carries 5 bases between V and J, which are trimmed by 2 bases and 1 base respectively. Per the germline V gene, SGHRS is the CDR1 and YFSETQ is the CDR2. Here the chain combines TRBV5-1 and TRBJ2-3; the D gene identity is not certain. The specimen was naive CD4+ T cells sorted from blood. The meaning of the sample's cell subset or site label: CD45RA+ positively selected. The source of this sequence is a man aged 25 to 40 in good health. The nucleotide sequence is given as TGCGCCAGCAGCTTCTTGCGCACAGATACGCAGTATTTT. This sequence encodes CASSFLRTDTQYF.